The present T cell receptor beta chain was sequenced within a study of cytomegalovirus exposure and HLA in healthy donors. Study observations and caveats: Confirmation in vitro established that a few CMV-associated chains were specific for CMV antigens. Several top significant clusters appeared, in a later analysis, to be linked to common viral pathogens. In a later analysis, productive TCRs from donors in an Asian-associated ancestry cluster reportedly carried fewer N-insertions than the cohort mean.

This CDR3 has 14 residues. V lost 4 bases, J lost 4 bases, and 5 bases stayed unmatched. Germline V gene lookup returns CDR1 SGHTA and CDR2 FQGNSA. The PCR was carried out with 60 Vbeta primers and 13 Jbeta primers. This table comes from immunoSEQ multiplex PCR, and its TCRdb copy is limited to in-frame clones, with some not included. Listed are about 210,000 clones; under 1% falls within the top ten. Points on this clone: Its antigen is not known.

This receptor was obtained from a woman in her thirties in good health and CMV-seropositive. V and J are TRBV7-2 and TRBJ2-7, with 9 bases fitting TRBD2. Sequenced sample: PBMCs. In nucleotides, the CDR3 is TGTGCCAGCAGCTATACGGGACTAGCTTACGAGCAGTACTTC. This gives the protein CASSYTGLAYEQYF.